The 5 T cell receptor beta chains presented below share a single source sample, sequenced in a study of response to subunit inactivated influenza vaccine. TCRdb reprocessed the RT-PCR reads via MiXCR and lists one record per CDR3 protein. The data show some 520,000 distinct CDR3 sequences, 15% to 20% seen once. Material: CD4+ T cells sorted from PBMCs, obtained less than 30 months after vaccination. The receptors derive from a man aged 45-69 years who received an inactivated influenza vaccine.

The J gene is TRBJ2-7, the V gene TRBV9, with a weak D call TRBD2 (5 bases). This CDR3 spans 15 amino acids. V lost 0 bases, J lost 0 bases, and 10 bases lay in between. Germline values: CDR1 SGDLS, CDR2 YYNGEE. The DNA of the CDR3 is TGTGCCAGCAGCGTAGGCGGGTTTGACTCCTACGAGCAGTACTTC. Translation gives CASSVGGFDSYEQYF.

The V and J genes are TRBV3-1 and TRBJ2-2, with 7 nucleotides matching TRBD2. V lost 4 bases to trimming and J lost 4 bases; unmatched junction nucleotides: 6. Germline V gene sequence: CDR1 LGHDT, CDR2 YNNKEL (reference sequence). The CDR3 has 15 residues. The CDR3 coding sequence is TGTGCCAGCAGCCGCCTTGGGGGGGTCACCGGGGAGCTGTTTTTT. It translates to CASSRLGGVTGELFF.

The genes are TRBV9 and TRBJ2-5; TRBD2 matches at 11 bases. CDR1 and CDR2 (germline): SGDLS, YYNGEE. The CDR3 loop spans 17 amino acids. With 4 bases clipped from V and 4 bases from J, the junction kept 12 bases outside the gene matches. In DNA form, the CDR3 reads TGTGCCAGCAGCCCTGGTTCGACTAGCGGGATGAGAGAGACCCAGTACTTC. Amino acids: CASSPGSTSGMRETQYF.

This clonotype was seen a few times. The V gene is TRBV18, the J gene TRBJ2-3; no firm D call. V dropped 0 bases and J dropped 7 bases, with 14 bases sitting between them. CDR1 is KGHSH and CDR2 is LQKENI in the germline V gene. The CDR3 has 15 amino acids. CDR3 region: CASSPPMESLHTQYF. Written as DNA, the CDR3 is TGTGCCAGCTCACCACCAATGGAATCCCTCCATACGCAGTATTTT.

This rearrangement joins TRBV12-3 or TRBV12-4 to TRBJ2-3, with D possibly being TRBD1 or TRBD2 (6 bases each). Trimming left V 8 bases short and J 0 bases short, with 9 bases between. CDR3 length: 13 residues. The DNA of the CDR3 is TGTGCCAGCGGGGGGCATAGCACAGATACGCAGTATTTT. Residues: CASGGHSTDTQYF.